These T cell receptor beta chains were read from a single sample in a study of blood T cells in healthy people across ages. A single record per CDR3 protein comes from TCRdb applying MiXCR to the 5' RACE reads. The data show 1,300,000 or so distinct CDR3 sequences, 45% to 70% seen once. The sequenced material came from blood. These receptors were collected from a man younger than 35 in good health. CDR3s include the opening cysteine and the closing phenylalanine or tryptophan. A D gene is named only where the DNA matches it firmly. Clone size is not always given. Where it is, it says once, few, many or a class for expanded clones.

len	v_gene	abundance	j_gene	d_gene	CDR3nt	CDR3aa
13	TRBV7-9	few	TRBJ1-1	.	TGTGCCAGCAGCTTACAGGGGTTCACTGAAGCTTTCTTT	CASSLQGFTEAFF
11	TRBV12-3/TRBV12-4	.	TRBJ1-2	.	TGTGCCAGCAGCTTTAGTGATGGCTACACCTTC	CASSFSDGYTF
14	TRBV12-3/TRBV12-4	few	TRBJ2-4	.	TGTGCCAGCAGCAGAGACCAGCCCGGGGACATTCAGTACTTC	CASSRDQPGDIQYF
14	TRBV12-3/TRBV12-4	few	TRBJ1-4	.	TGTGCCAGCAGTACTAGGGGCCTTAATGAAAAACTGTTTTTT	CASSTRGLNEKLFF
15	TRBV2	few	TRBJ2-1	TRBD1	TGTGCCAGCAGTGAAGGAGGGGGCGCCTACAATGAGCAGTTCTTC	CASSEGGGAYNEQFF
13	TRBV12-3/TRBV12-4	.	TRBJ2-1	.	TGTGCCAGCAGTTTCCCGGGGGACAATGAGCAGTTCTTC	CASSFPGDNEQFF
13	TRBV6-2/TRBV6-3	.	TRBJ2-1	TRBD2	TGTGCCGCGGGACGAGCGGGGACCAATGAGCAGTTCTTC	CAAGRAGTNEQFF
13	TRBV20-1	.	TRBJ2-7	.	TGCAGTGCTAGCCCGACGGCGACCTACGAGCAGTACTTC	CSASPTATYEQYF
12	TRBV7-9	.	TRBJ2-1	.	TGTGCCAGCAGTCCCAATGACGATGAGCAGTTCTTC	CASSPNDDEQFF
15	TRBV4-1	few	TRBJ1-6	TRBD1	TGCGCCAGCAGCCAACTAGGACAGGATAATTCACCCCTCCACTTT	CASSQLGQDNSPLHF
15	TRBV6-1	once	TRBJ1-5	.	TGTGCCAGCAGAGTAGATAGATATAGCAATCAGCCCCAGCATTTT	CASRVDRYSNQPQHF
19	TRBV12-3/TRBV12-4	few	TRBJ2-5	TRBD1	TGTGCCAGCAGTCGCCGGGACAGGGGGCATCCTACCGTCGAGGAGACCCAGTACTTC	CASSRRDRGHPTVEETQYF
15	TRBV4-1	once	TRBJ2-3	TRBD2	TGCGCCAGCAGCCAAATGGCGGGAGTAACAGATACGCAGTATTTT	CASSQMAGVTDTQYF
14	TRBV20-1	.	TRBJ2-7	.	TGCAGTGCTCTAGACCGAGGGAGGTCCTACGAGCAGTACTTC	CSALDRGRSYEQYF
17	TRBV6-5	.	TRBJ2-3	.	TGTGCCAGCAGTTACTCGATTAGCGGCGGGGGCACAGATACGCAGTATTTT	CASSYSISGGGTDTQYF
13	TRBV29-1	.	TRBJ2-3	TRBD2	TGCAGCGTTCCGGGGGGGCAGTTAGATACGCAGTATTTT	CSVPGGQLDTQYF
15	TRBV28	.	TRBJ2-3	.	TGTGCCAGCAGTTTCTCGACAGGATACGCAGATACGCAGTATTTT	CASSFSTGYADTQYF
12	TRBV20-1	.	TRBJ2-5	.	TGCAGTGCTAGGAAAGGGAGAGAGACCCAGTACTTC	CSARKGRETQYF
15	TRBV7-2	.	TRBJ2-1	TRBD1	TGTGCCAGCAGCAAAACCGGGACAGGGGATGTCGATCAGTTCTTC	CASSKTGTGDVDQFF
14	TRBV7-9	.	TRBJ1-1	.	TGTGCCAGCAGCTTCGGACCCTTGAACACTGAAGCTTTCTTT	CASSFGPLNTEAFF
14	TRBV29-1	.	TRBJ2-1	.	TGCAGCGGGGAGGCCCCAGGCTCCTACAATGAGCAGTTCTTC	CSGEAPGSYNEQFF
11	TRBV21-1	once	TRBJ1-1	.	TGTGCCAGCCCTGTAGGGACTGAAGCTTTCTTT	CASPVGTEAFF
14	TRBV25-1	few	TRBJ2-2	.	TGTGCCAGCAGTCGACAGTCGAACACCGGGGAGCTGTTTTTT	CASSRQSNTGELFF
14	TRBV3-1	.	TRBJ2-7	.	TGTGCCAGCAGCCCTGGGGCTGGGGGTCACGAGCAGTACTTC	CASSPGAGGHEQYF
14	TRBV6-5	.	TRBJ1-2	.	TGTGCCAGCAGTGAAAGGGCGGTAGACTACGGCTACACCTTC	CASSERAVDYGYTF
13	TRBV20-1	.	TRBJ2-1	.	TGCAGTGCTAGACCGGACAGTTACAATGAGCAGTTCTTC	CSARPDSYNEQFF
14	TRBV27	.	TRBJ1-2	.	TGTGCCAGCAGTACCAGAGACAGGTTGTACGGCTACACCTTC	CASSTRDRLYGYTF
15	TRBV10-3	once	TRBJ1-5	TRBD1	TGTGCCATCAGTGACCCTAGGACAGGGAATCAGCCCCAGCATTTT	CAISDPRTGNQPQHF
11	TRBV7-9	few	TRBJ2-1	.	TGTGCCAGCAGCCAACTAGTCGCCAAGTTCTTC	CASSQLVAKFF
18	TRBV27	.	TRBJ2-1	TRBD2	TGTGCCAGCAGTTTATCCCCCTACACGGCGGGAGGGGTGAATGAGCAGTTCTTC	CASSLSPYTAGGVNEQFF
15	TRBV7-2	few	TRBJ2-7	.	TGTGCCAGCAGCCGCGACTTCGCTAGCTCCTACGAGCAGTACTTC	CASSRDFASSYEQYF
16	TRBV6-5	.	TRBJ2-1	TRBD1	TGTGCCAGCAGTTACTCCAGCAGGGGGTTAGGGACTGAGCAGTTCTTC	CASSYSSRGLGTEQFF
15	TRBV9	.	TRBJ2-1	.	TGTGCCAGCAGCGTAGCTAGCAGGGGGGACAATGAGCAGTTCTTC	CASSVASRGDNEQFF
16	TRBV20-1	.	TRBJ2-5	.	TGCAGTGCTCCGCGGTTGAATCGGCAGGGAGAAGAGACCCAGTACTTC	CSAPRLNRQGEETQYF
13	TRBV29-1	.	TRBJ2-2	.	TGCGGCGCTGGCAGCCCCGCACCGGGGGAGCTGTTTTTT	CGAGSPAPGELFF
15	TRBV20-1	.	TRBJ2-3	TRBD2	TGCAGTGCTAGAGGCTCGGGGGGATTCACAGATACGCAGTATTTT	CSARGSGGFTDTQYF
14	TRBV10-3	.	TRBJ2-7	.	TGTGCCACGAAAACCTTCGGACACTCCTACGAGCAGTACTTC	CATKTFGHSYEQYF
13	TRBV27	many	TRBJ2-7	.	TGTGCCAGCAGTTTAGCAGACTCCTACGAGCAGTACTTC	CASSLADSYEQYF
18	TRBV25-1	few	TRBJ2-6	.	TGTGCCAGCAGTACGGCAGGATACCACCCCTCTGGGGCCAACGTCCTGACTTTC	CASSTAGYHPSGANVLTF
12	TRBV29-1	.	TRBJ1-2	.	TGCAGCGTCCCGGACCGGGGCTATGGCTACACCTTC	CSVPDRGYGYTF
14	TRBV20-1	.	TRBJ1-1	.	TGCAGTGCTAGCAGGGGATCGGGAAACACTGAAGCTTTCTTT	CSASRGSGNTEAFF
11	TRBV20-1	few	TRBJ2-1	.	TGCAGTGCTGAGGTTGGGGATGAGCAGTTCTTC	CSAEVGDEQFF
17	TRBV25-1	.	TRBJ2-1	.	TGTGCCAGCAGTGAATATATCGCGGGGGCTCAATACAATGAGCAGTTCTTC	CASSEYIAGAQYNEQFF
14	TRBV29-1	.	TRBJ2-7	TRBD2	TGCAGCGCGAATAGCGGGGCCTCAGTCAATGAGCAGTACTTC	CSANSGASVNEQYF
11	TRBV14	.	TRBJ2-1	.	TGTGCCAGCAGCCAATTGAGAGAGCAGTTCTTC	CASSQLREQFF
13	TRBV29-1	.	TRBJ1-2	TRBD1	TGCAGCGTCCAGGGACAGGGGATGGATGGCTACACCTTC	CSVQGQGMDGYTF
14	TRBV6-5	.	TRBJ1-2	.	TGTGCCAGCAGTGAACAGGGAAGCAGCCCTGGCTACACCTTC	CASSEQGSSPGYTF
16	TRBV6-2/TRBV6-3	.	TRBJ1-2	.	TGTGCCAGCAGTGACCCCGGTCAGATGGGAGACTATGGCTACACCTTC	CASSDPGQMGDYGYTF
11	TRBV11-2	few	TRBJ2-1	TRBD2	TGTGCCAGCAGCCCAAGCGGGGGGCAGTTCTTC	CASSPSGGQFF
14	TRBV2	few	TRBJ1-4	.	TGTGCCAGCAGTGCCCTTGCAACTAATGAAAAACTGTTTTTT	CASSALATNEKLFF
16	TRBV2	.	TRBJ2-3	TRBD2	TGTGCCGCAACTAGCGGGGGCCATGTAAGCACAGATACGCAGTATTTT	CAATSGGHVSTDTQYF
15	TRBV4-1	once	TRBJ1-2	.	TGCGCCAGCAGCCAAGCTATTGGCAGCTACTATGGCCACACCTTC	CASSQAIGSYYGHTF
15	TRBV20-1	.	TRBJ2-1	TRBD2	TGCAGTGCTAGAGTGGGTAGCGGGAGTCCGGTTGAGCAGTTCTTC	CSARVGSGSPVEQFF
15	TRBV4-2	.	TRBJ2-1	.	TGTGCCAGCAGCCAAGACCGTACGGGATGGGCTGAGCAGTTCTTC	CASSQDRTGWAEQFF